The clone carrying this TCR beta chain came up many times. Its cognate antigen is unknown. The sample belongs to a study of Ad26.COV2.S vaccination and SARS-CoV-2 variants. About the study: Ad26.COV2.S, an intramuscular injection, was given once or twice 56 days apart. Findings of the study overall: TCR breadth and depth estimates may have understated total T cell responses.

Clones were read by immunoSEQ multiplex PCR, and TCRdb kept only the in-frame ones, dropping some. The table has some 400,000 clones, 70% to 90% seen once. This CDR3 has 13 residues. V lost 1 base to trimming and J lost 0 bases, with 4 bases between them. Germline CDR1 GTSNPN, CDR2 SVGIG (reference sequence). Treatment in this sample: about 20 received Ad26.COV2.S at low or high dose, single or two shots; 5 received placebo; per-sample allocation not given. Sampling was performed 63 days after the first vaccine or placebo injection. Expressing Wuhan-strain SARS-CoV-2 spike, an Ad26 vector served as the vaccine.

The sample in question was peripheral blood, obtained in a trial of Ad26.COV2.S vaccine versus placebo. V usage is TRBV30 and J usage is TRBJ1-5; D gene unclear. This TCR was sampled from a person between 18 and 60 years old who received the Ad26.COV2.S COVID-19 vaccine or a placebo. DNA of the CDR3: TGTGCCTGGAGTGACCATAGCAATCAGCCCCAGCATTTT. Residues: CAWSDHSNQPQHF.